This TCR beta chain was captured by sequencing in a study of post-analysis software for immune sequencing data. Study context: The courses of disease that were included comprised relapsing-remitting, secondary progressive and progressive-relapsing multiple sclerosis. Study outcomes and limitations: In patients, TRBV5-6, TRBV5-1 and TRBV20-1 belonged to five TRBV segments found more frequently than in controls.

As to this clonotype: Its matching antigen is unknown.

Unique molecular identifiers featured in each of the TCR beta cDNA libraries. Input of 1 to 10 million T cells yielded roughly 530,000 cDNA molecules. One entry per CDR3 protein, called by TCRdb with MiXCR from the PCR reads. The sample consists of 750,000 to 950,000 distinct CDR3 sequences, 46% of them appearing once. The CDR3 runs 17 residues. Germline-derived CDR1 and CDR2 are LNHNV and YYDKDF (reference sequence). The V segment lost 0 bases and the J segment 9 bases; nucleotides outside the gene matches: 13. The TCR originated in a girl under 18 with multiple sclerosis. Sequencing was carried out using blood. The V and J genes are TRBV15 and TRBJ2-1, with TRBD2 matching over 8 bases. CDR3 loop: CATSRDRGAGACPEQFF. The CDR3 DNA reads TGTGCCACCAGCAGAGATCGCGGAGCGGGAGCCTGTCCTGAGCAGTTCTTC.